The T cell receptor (beta chain) under discussion was sequenced for a study of shared clonotypes between healthy human individuals (TCRdb year 2020). About the study as a whole: A couple of women and three men aged 18 to 49 years were included in the cohort. Each donor's leukapheresis produced roughly between roughly 0.85 and 9.5 billion PBMCs. Different laboratories and diverse techniques were used to prepare libraries and sequence TCR repertoires, to increase sequencing depth and limit assay-specific biases. For each donor, CD4 naive and CD4 memory were each given three plates, CD8 naive was given two plates, and CD8 memory was given one plate. To estimate repertoire size and how much clonotype sharing occurs between individuals, the study deeply sequenced the blood TCR repertoires of roughly 5 healthy adults.

Summary of the overall study and its limitations: Clonotypes shared by all four sorted-subset donors showed higher generation probabilities than non-shared clonotypes. Based on pairwise subsampling, the degree of clonotype sharing among donors was expected to be affected by sequencing depth. Across a few donors, approximately 4.9% of naive CD4, 3% to 3.5% of naive CD8, 2.3% of memory CD4, and approximately 0.4% of memory CD8 clonotypes were shared. Only blood was sampled, and tissue TCR repertoires likely differ from those in blood. Because the study included only a small number of donors, the genetic and exposure-history diversity represented was limited. Estimated clonotype richness was generally larger for naive than for memory subsets. Even with the large sequencing depth, rarefaction of the sorted-subset datasets indicated that sequencing was incomplete.

TCR CDR3 regions were amplified from genomic DNA by multiplex PCR using the deep immunoSEQ assay. Extracted genomic DNA from each cell subset was distributed evenly across all wells of several immunoSEQ 96-well plates, and each plate was treated as a replicate. Each replicate PCR for sorted subsets received roughly 0.2 ug genomic DNA, equal to roughly 30,000 T cell genomes. Purified libraries were quantified with a Qubit 3.0 fluorometer, sized on a Bioanalyzer 2100, and re-quantified with the KAPA Library Quantification kit. Each immunoSEQ 96-well plate was sequenced on its own single-read 150-cycle Illumina NextSeq 550 flow cell. Processing in the source paper ran as follows. The immunoSEQ output contained only junctional sequences without quality scores, so filtering could not match that applied to full-length reads. Sequences were annotated with PyIR, a Python wrapper for IgBLAST v1.9, and V/J genes and CDR3 were assigned using IMGT germline references. Any read was removed if the V/J assignment was weak (E-value above 1e-6), the CDR3 was missing, or the read contained stop codons, out-of-frame junctions, or ambiguous translated residues. V3J clonotypes were defined as sequences sharing an identical inferred V gene, J gene, and CDR3 amino acid sequence. Percentage overlap between repertoires was calculated by dividing the number of shared unique clonotypes by the size of the smaller repertoire. RTK rarefaction, the Chao1 estimator, and Recon v2.1 estimates of unobserved clonotypes were used to assess repertoire richness. For all TCRbeta clonotypes obtained by the gDNA method from a handful of donors, generation probabilities were computed with OLGA. Held by TCRdb, this immuneACCESS table contains in-frame sequences only and omits some clones. Under half of the omission traces to an unresolved V gene where checked; the cause of the rest is unknown. V and J calls and clone size are as listed in that table; D and trimming were resolved from the DNA. Counted in this sample were 2,500,000 or so clones; more than 80% of them appeared once. Together, the top ten hold about 0.13% of the sample.

Healthy HIV-negative adults with no recently reported acute infections or vaccinations were included as donors. Every donor was a Caucasian adult living in Nashville, Tennessee, USA. Magnetic negative selection was used to enrich CD4+ T cells, after which naive cells were positively selected on CD45RA and the negative fraction became the memory subset. Blood was obtained by leukapheresis, after which PBMCs were separated by Ficoll-Histopaque density gradient centrifugation and cryopreserved in liquid nitrogen vapor phase. Analytical flow cytometry was used to check the purity and quantity of every magnetically sorted T cell population. Genomic DNA was isolated from each sorted fraction and quantified by UV absorbance on a Nanodrop 2000c. This clone was seen a single time. Its specific antigen is unknown. Base qualities are missing; no much larger clone stands one base away. Reading the germline V gene gives CDR1 MGHRA and CDR2 YSYEKL. CDR3 length: 17 amino acids, cysteine to phenylalanine. The read is trimmed to its CDR3 DNA, 51 bases read in frame from base 1. For this chain, trimming is 2 bases at the V end and 0 bases at the J end, and the number of junction bases without a gene match is 6.

Here the chain combines TRBV4-1 and TRBJ2-7, and TRBD2 matches 11 of the central bases. The source is a young man in good health. Sequencing was performed on naive CD4+ T cells sorted from blood. The intended sense of this specimen's cell subset or site label: CD45RA+ positively selected. The nucleotides read TGCGCCAGCAGCCAAACTAGCGGGGGACTTGCCTCCTACGAGCAGTACTTC. This translates into CASSQTSGGLASYEQYF.